This T cell receptor (beta chain) was identified in a study of shared T cell receptors in the human thymus (dated by TCRdb to about 2021). Regarding the research as a whole: The study investigated the way shared, self-reactive T-cell receptor alpha chains are produced in the human thymus.

Receptor amplification or capture employed the immunoSEQ multiplex PCR assay. The table comes from immuneACCESS by way of TCRdb, which keeps in-frame sequences with V and J called. Part of the clones is missing from these tables; in studies checked, under half for an unresolved V gene and the rest for unknown reasons. Within this sample are about 380,000 clones, with 85% to 95% of them counted one time only. The ten top clones hold roughly 0.021% of the sample. In this sample, this clone turned up once. Its specific antigen is unknown. A junction end diverges from the germline sequence, so it may reflect a read error. Sequenced material: thymocytes. The clonotype was recovered from a human donor.

At the DNA level, the sequence is TGTGCTAGCAGCCGCGGGAACTACAATGAGCAGTTCTTC. This yields the protein CASSRGNYNEQFF. The chain is assembled from TRBV7-7 and TRBJ2-1; tentative D gene TRBD2, with 6 bases matching. The CDR3 runs 13 amino acids, cysteine and phenylalanine included. Of all the DNA, just the CDR3 is kept, 39 bases in frame from base 1. The germline V gene (reference sequence) yields SSHAT for CDR1 and FNYEAQ for CDR2.